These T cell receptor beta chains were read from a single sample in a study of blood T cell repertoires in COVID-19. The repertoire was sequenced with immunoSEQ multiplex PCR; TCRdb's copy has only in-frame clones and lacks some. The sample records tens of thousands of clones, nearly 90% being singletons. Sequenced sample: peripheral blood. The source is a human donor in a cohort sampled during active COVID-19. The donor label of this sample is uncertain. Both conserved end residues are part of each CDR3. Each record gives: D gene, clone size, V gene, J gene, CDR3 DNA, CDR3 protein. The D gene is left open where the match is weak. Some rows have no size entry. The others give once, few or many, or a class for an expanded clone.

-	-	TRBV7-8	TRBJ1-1	TGTGCCAGCAGCTTAGGCGGCGGGACTGAAGCTTTCTTT	CASSLGGGTEAFF
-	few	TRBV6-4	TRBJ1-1	TGTGCCAGCAGCCTCACAGGGAACACTGAAGCTTTCTTT	CASSLTGNTEAFF
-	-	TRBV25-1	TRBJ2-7	TGTGCCAGCAGCTCGGGACACATCTACGAGCAGTACTTC	CASSSGHIYEQYF
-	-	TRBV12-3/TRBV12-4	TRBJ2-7	TGTGCCAGCGGGACTTCCTACGAGCAGTACTTC	CASGTSYEQYF
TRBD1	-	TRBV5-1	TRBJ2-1	TGCGCCAGCAGCATCGGACAGGGCCTGAACAATGAGCAGTTCTTC	CASSIGQGLNNEQFF
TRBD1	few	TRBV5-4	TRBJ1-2	TGTGCCAGCAGCCGGACGACAGGGCAGAACTATGGCTACACCTTC	CASSRTTGQNYGYTF
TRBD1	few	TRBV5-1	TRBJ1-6	TGCGCCAGCAGCCCCGGACAGGGGGCGAATAATTCACCCCTCCACTTT	CASSPGQGANNSPLHF
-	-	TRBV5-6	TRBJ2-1	TGTGCCAGCAGCCGGGGACTTTTCAATGAGCAGTTCTTC	CASSRGLFNEQFF
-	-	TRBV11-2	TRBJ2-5	TGTGCCAGCAGCTCGTCGACAGGGACTGGAGAGACCCAGTACTTC	CASSSSTGTGETQYF
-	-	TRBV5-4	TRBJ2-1	TGTGCCAGCAGCCCCCAGTCCACGCAAAGGGGCGAGCAGTTCTTC	CASSPQSTQRGEQFF
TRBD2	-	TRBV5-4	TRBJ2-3	TGTGCCAGCAGCTCCGCGTTGGGGGGGATTGCAGATACGCAGTATTTT	CASSSALGGIADTQYF
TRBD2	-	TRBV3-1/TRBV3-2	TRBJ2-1	TGTGCCAGCAGCCATCTCGGACTAGCGGGAGGCTCGGGTGAGCAGTTCTTC	CASSHLGLAGGSGEQFF
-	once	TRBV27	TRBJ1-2	TGTGCCAGCAGTCCCCCCAGGATTGCCAACTATGGCTACACCTTC	CASSPPRIANYGYTF
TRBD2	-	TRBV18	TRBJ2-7	TGTGCCAGCTCACGACTAAGCGGGAGGAGTTCCTACGAGCAGTACTTC	CASSRLSGRSSYEQYF
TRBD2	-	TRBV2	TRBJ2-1	TGTGCCAGCAGTGGGAGCGGGAGGGGTGAGCAGTTCTTC	CASSGSGRGEQFF
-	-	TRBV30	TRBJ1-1	TGTGCCTGGAGTGTAAGTGGCCAGGGTGAAGCTTTCTTT	CAWSVSGQGEAFF
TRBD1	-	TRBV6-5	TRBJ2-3	TGTGCCAGCAGTCGCGGACAGGTTGGCACAGATACGCAGTATTTT	CASSRGQVGTDTQYF
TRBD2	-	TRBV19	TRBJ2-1	TGTGCCAGTAAGGGGACTAGCGGGAGTAGCGTTTCAGCCTACAATGAGCAGTTCTTC	CASKGTSGSSVSAYNEQFF
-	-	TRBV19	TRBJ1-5	TGTGCCAGTAGTATGTCGGGGGATCAGCCCCAGCATTTT	CASSMSGDQPQHF
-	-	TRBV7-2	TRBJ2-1	TGTGCCAGCACCGGGACATCCCACGGTGAGCAGTTCTTC	CASTGTSHGEQFF
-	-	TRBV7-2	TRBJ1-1	TGTGCCAGCAGCTTTTCACAGGGTTTGAACACTGAAGCTTTCTTT	CASSFSQGLNTEAFF
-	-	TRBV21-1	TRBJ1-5	TGTGCCAGCAGCAAAGCGCGGAGAGGACAGGGGTATAGGCCCCAGCATTTT	CASSKARRGQGYRPQHF
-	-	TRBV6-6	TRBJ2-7	TGTGCCAGCAGGGGGGGGCCGGAGGAGCGGTACTTC	CASRGGPEERYF
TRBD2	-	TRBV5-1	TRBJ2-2	TGCGCCAGCAGCTTTAGCGGGACTGGCACCGGGGAGCTGTTTTTT	CASSFSGTGTGELFF
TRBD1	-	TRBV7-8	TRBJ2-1	TGTGCCAGCAGCTTAGTCGGGACAGGATTCAATGAGCAGTTCTTC	CASSLVGTGFNEQFF
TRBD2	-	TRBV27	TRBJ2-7	TGTGCCAGCAGTCCGGGACTAGCGGGGGGCGGGGAGCAGTACTTC	CASSPGLAGGGEQYF
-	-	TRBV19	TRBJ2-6	TGTGCCAGTAGTAAGCACGCTGCGGGGGCCAACGTCCTGACTTTC	CASSKHAAGANVLTF
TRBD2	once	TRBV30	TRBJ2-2	TGTGCCTGGAGTGCCCCTGCGGCGGGGGGCGCCCCCGGGGAGCTGTTTTTT	CAWSAPAAGGAPGELFF
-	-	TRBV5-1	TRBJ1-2	TGCGCCAGCAGCCCCCTACTGGGAGATGGCTACACCTTC	CASSPLLGDGYTF
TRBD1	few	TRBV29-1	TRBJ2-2	TGCAGCGTTGGACAGGGGTACTCAACCGGGGAGCTGTTTTTT	CSVGQGYSTGELFF